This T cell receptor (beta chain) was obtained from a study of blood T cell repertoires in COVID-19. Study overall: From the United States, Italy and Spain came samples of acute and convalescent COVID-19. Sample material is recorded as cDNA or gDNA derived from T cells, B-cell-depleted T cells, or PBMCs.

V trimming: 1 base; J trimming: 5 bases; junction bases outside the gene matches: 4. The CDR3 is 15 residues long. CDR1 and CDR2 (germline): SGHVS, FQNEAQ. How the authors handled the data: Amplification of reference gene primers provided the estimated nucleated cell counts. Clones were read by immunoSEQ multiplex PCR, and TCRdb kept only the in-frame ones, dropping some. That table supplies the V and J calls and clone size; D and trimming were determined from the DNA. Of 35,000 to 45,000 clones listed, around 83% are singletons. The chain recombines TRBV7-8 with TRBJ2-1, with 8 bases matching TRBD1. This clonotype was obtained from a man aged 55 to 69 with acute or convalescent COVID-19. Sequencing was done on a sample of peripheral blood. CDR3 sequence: CASSLGTGFHNEQFF. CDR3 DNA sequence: TGTGCCAGCAGCTTAGGGACAGGGTTTCACAATGAGCAGTTCTTC.